This passage covers 22 T cell receptor beta chains from one sample sequenced in a study of cytomegalovirus exposure and HLA in healthy donors (dated by TCRdb to 2015 to 2018). The library was built by means of the immunoSEQ multiplex PCR assay. A mixture of 60 forward primers for TCR Vbeta segments and 13 reverse primers for TCR Jbeta segments was used in the multiplex PCR. TCRdb limited this immuneACCESS table to in-frame rearrangements with V and J called. A share of clones is missing; checked studies link under half to unresolved V genes, and the rest is unexplained. Recorded for this sample are under 150,000 clones; 67% of them occurred a single time. Roughly 8.7% of the sample rests with the top ten. Sequencing used PBMCs. The receptors stem from a man aged 18 to 29 in good health and CMV-seropositive.

V and J are TRBV7-6 and TRBJ2-2, with D uncertain. V lost 2 bases and J lost 4, with 8 bases in between. Germline lookup yields CDR1 SGHVS and CDR2 FNYEAQ. This CDR3 has 14 amino acids. The CDR3: CASSLSVVTGELFF. The CDR3 nucleotides are TGTGCCAGCAGCTTATCCGTCGTCACCGGGGAGCTGTTTTTT.

The chain carries TRBV10-3 and TRBJ1-6, with 11 bases aligning to TRBD1. The germline CDR1 and CDR2 sequences are ENHRY and SYGVKD. The CDR3 contains 13 residues. With 10 bases clipped from V and 10 bases from J, the junction kept 6 bases outside the gene matches. CDR3 residues: CATQGQGDSPLHF. The DNA of the CDR3 is TGTGCCACACAGGGACAGGGGGACTCACCCCTCCACTTT.

The genes are TRBV27 and TRBJ1-5, with a weak D call TRBD1 (6 bases). Trimming pared 6 bases from V and 2 bases from J, leaving 17 bases between. This CDR3 contains 16 residues. CDR1 and CDR2 from the germline V gene are MNHEY and SMNVEV (reference sequence). The CDR3 here is CASRDLLQGGNQPQHF. Written as DNA, the CDR3 is TGTGCCAGCAGGGACCTGTTACAGGGAGGCAATCAGCCCCAGCATTTT.

Here the CDR3 reads CASSWRPLAGLNEQFF. CDR3 DNA sequence: TGTGCCAGCAGCTGGAGGCCACTAGCGGGGTTGAATGAGCAGTTCTTC. V usage is TRBV5-6 and J usage is TRBJ2-1, with 10 bases fitting TRBD2. This CDR3 has 16 amino acids. Trimming at V came to 3 bases and at J to 7 bases, leaving 10 bases not matched to a gene. Germline CDR1 SGHDT, CDR2 YYEEEE. Based on the CDR3 plus reference TRBV5-6 and TRBJ2-1, the full variable domain is DAGVTQSPTHLIKTRGQQVTLRCSPKSGHDTVSWYQQALGQGPQFIFQYYEEEERQRGNFPDRFSGHQFPNYSSELNVNALLLGDSALYLCASSWRPLAGLNEQFFGPGTRLTVL.

The rearrangement joins TRBV19 to TRBJ2-7, with 7 bases that match TRBD1. CDR3 length: 13 amino acids. Germline CDR1 LNHDA, CDR2 SQIVND (reference sequence). Losses at the gene ends were 1 base for V and 5 bases for J; bases not matched to a gene: 2. The DNA for the CDR3 is TGTGCCAGTAGTATAGCACAGGGGAACGAGCAGTACTTC. It yields the protein CASSIAQGNEQYF. The full variable domain, its missing parts supplied by reference TRBV19 and TRBJ2-7, is DGGITQSPKYLFRKEGQNVTLSCEQNLNHDAMYWYRQDPGQGLRLIYYSQIVNDFQKGDIAEGYSVSREKKESFPLTVTSAQKNPTAFYLCASSIAQGNEQYFGPGTRLTVT.

V and J are TRBV7-9 and TRBJ2-7; D perhaps matches TRBD1 (5 bases). V shed 5 bases and J shed 0 bases, with 17 bases lying between them. The CDR3 runs to 16 residues. Germline values: CDR1 SEHNR, CDR2 FQNEAQ (reference sequence). As DNA, the CDR3 is TGTGCCAGCAGCCCAGCCCCTGGGGCGCGCTCCTACGAGCAGTACGTC. Residues: CASSPAPGARSYEQYV.

The V call is TRBV7-2, the J call TRBJ2-5, with D perhaps matching TRBD1 (6 bases). V was clipped by 5 bases and J by 4 bases, with 11 bases between them. The CDR3 has 13 residues. The germline V gene encodes CDR1 SGHTA and CDR2 FQGNSA. CDR3 region: CASSLRGPETQYF. The CDR3 DNA reads as TGTGCCAGCAGCCTCAGGGGTCCAGAGACCCAGTACTTC.

This clone was recorded a few times. Here the CDR3 reads CASSVRGREGEKLFF. The CDR3 DNA follows: TGTGCCAGCAGTGTCAGAGGCAGGGAAGGTGAAAAACTGTTTTTT. The chain links TRBV2 to TRBJ1-4; TRBD1 is a possible D gene (5 bases). The germline gives CDR1 SNHLY, CDR2 FYNNEI. CDR3 size: 15 residues. V lost 4 bases to trimming and J lost 7 bases, with 16 bases between them.

DNA for the CDR3: TGCGCCAGCAGCCAGACAGGGGCTGGTCAGCCCCAGCATTTT. Protein product: CASSQTGAGQPQHF. V gene TRBV4-1 combines with J gene TRBJ1-5, with TRBD1 matching 8 bases. CDR3 length: 14 residues. V shed 3 bases and J 6 bases; nucleotides not matched to a gene: 4. Germline CDR1 MGHRA, CDR2 YSYEKL.

This clone was detected only once. For the CDR3, the DNA is TGCAGCGTTGCTCAGCAGGGGGCGGCCACTGAAGCTTTCTTT. It translates to CSVAQQGAATEAFF. The chain uses TRBV29-1 and TRBJ1-1; 8 bases fit TRBD1. This CDR3 has 14 amino acids. The V and J ends lost 4 bases and 4 bases, in that order; junction bases with no gene match: 8. Germline assignment: CDR1 SQVTM and CDR2 ANQGSEA.

The gene calls are TRBV29-1 and TRBJ2-2; 10 bases are a match to TRBD2. Germline CDR1 SQVTM, CDR2 ANQGSEA. V lost 3 bases, J lost 4 bases, and 2 bases stayed unmatched. CDR3 length: 14 residues. CDR3 sequence (DNA): TGCAGCGTTGAGGAGCGGGGGGGCACCGGGGAGCTGTTTTTT. Translation gives CSVEERGGTGELFF.

The J gene is TRBJ1-2, the V gene TRBV5-1, with TRBD1 as a possible D gene (6 bases). The length of the CDR3 is 15 residues. Germline V gene sequence: CDR1 SGHRS, CDR2 YFSETQ. The V gene lost 0 bases and the J gene lost 8 bases, with 17 bases spanning the gap. The DNA of the CDR3 is TGCGCCAGCAGCTTGGCAGCGACAGGTTCAGGAGGCTACACCTTC. Its protein is CASSLAATGSGGYTF.

V is TRBV6-5 and J is TRBJ1-5, with 8 bases lining up with TRBD1. Germline lookup yields CDR1 MNHEY and CDR2 SVGAGI. The length of the CDR3 is 15 residues. After removal of 8 bases from V and 5 bases from J, the junction contained 11 bases not matched to a gene. CDR3 nucleotide sequence: TGTGCCAGCGGAGCTACAGGGGGGAATTATCAGCCCCAGCATTTT. Amino acids: CASGATGGNYQPQHF.

This chain joins TRBV4-1 and TRBJ2-7, with 8 bases aligning to TRBD1. The V and J ends lost 3 bases and 11 bases, in that order; junction bases with no gene match: 21. This CDR3 contains 17 residues. The germline V gene has CDR1 MGHRA and CDR2 YSYEKL. This CDR3 is CASSHPRGGTGPTMEYF. CDR3 in DNA: TGCGCCAGCAGCCACCCCCGAGGGGGGACAGGCCCTACGATGGAGTACTTC.

This clone was observed a few times. The rearrangement joins TRBV6-1 to TRBJ2-1, with D perhaps TRBD2 (7 bases). The CDR3 spans 15 residues. V lost 8 bases, J lost 5 bases, and 19 bases lay in between. The germline V gene has CDR1 MNHNS and CDR2 SASEGT. The DNA of the CDR3 is TGTGCCAGCTTAAATAAAAGGGGGGGCCACAATGAGCAGTTCTTC. Protein: CASLNKRGGHNEQFF.

The rearrangement joins TRBV11-1 to TRBJ2-7; tentative D call: TRBD1 (6 bases). The CDR3 has 14 residues. Germline V gene data show CDR1 as SGHAT and CDR2 as FQDESV (reference sequence). The V end was cut by 6 bases, the J end by 1 base, with 13 bases between. This CDR3 reads CASRVSQGSYEQYF. DNA of the CDR3: TGTGCCAGCAGGGTGTCTCAGGGGTCCTACGAGCAGTACTTC.

V usage is TRBV6-1 and J usage is TRBJ2-7; possible D gene TRBD2, 6 bases. V gave up 7 bases and J gave up 2 bases, with 12 bases separating them. Germline CDR1 and CDR2: MNHNS and SASEGT. The CDR3 consists of 13 residues. CDR3 coding DNA: TGTGCCAGCATCCCGGGGGTTACCTACGAGCAGTACTTC. It encodes CASIPGVTYEQYF.

The genes are TRBV30 and TRBJ2-7; TRBD1 is a possible D gene (6 bases). Germline V lookup: CDR1 GTSNPN, CDR2 SVGIG (reference sequence). The length of the CDR3 is 12 residues. Trimming shortened V by 5 bases and J by 2 bases, and 10 bases separated the two germline ends. Written as DNA, the CDR3 is TGTGCCTGGGGACAGAGAACCTACGAGCAGTACTTC. This gives the protein CAWGQRTYEQYF.

The gene calls are TRBV2 and TRBJ2-1, with 8 bases lining up with TRBD1. Germline V lookup: CDR1 SNHLY, CDR2 FYNNEI. CDR3 length: 15 amino acids. With 3 bases clipped from V and 6 bases from J, the junction kept 7 bases outside the gene matches. CDR3 bases: TGTGCCAGCAGTGATTACCGACAGGGGAGCAATGAGCAGTTCTTC. The encoded protein is CASSDYRQGSNEQFF.

The chain is built from TRBV2 and TRBJ1-3, with D maybe TRBD1 (6 bases). The germline V and J ends were trimmed by 5 bases and 0 bases, with 17 bases remaining between them. Looked up from germline, CDR1 is SNHLY and CDR2 is FYNNEI. The CDR3 loop spans 17 amino acids. CDR3 DNA sequence: TGTGCCAGCAGTCAGCGGGGGGCAGAAAACTCTGGAAACACCATATATTTT. Encoded protein: CASSQRGAENSGNTIYF. The full variable domain, with the rest looked up from reference TRBV2 and TRBJ1-3, is EPEVTQTPSHQVTQMGQEVILRCVPISNHLYFYWYRQILGQKVEFLVSFYNNEISEKSEIFDDQFSVERPDGSNFTLKIRSTKLEDSAMYFCASSQRGAENSGNTIYFGEGSWLTVV.

The chain combines TRBV28 with TRBJ2-3, with TRBD1 as a possible D gene (5 bases). Germline V CDR1 and CDR2: MDHEN, SYDVKM. Trimming left V 2 bases short and J 1 base short, with 10 bases between. This CDR3 comprises 15 residues. The CDR3 is CASSLGQGGTDTQYF. The DNA for the CDR3 is TGTGCCAGCAGTTTAGGGCAGGGCGGCACAGATACGCAGTATTTT.

The V call is TRBV18, the J call TRBJ1-5; 10 bases line up with TRBD1. This CDR3 is built from 17 residues. Germline V gives CDR1 KGHSH, CDR2 LQKENI. Losses at the gene ends were 4 bases for V and 1 base for J; bases not matched to a gene: 7. The CDR3 spells CASSRGTGDTSNQPQHF. The CDR3 bases are TGTGCCAGCTCACGCGGGACAGGGGATACAAGCAATCAGCCCCAGCATTTT.